This T cell receptor (beta chain) was documented in a study of T-cell reconstitution after alpha-beta-depleted transplantation in children. The library targeted TCRbeta and was prepared with unique molecular identifiers. Via MiXCR, TCRdb re-called the PCR reads, giving one row per CDR3 protein. The repertoire holds roughly 500,000 distinct CDR3 sequences, with about an eighth as singletons. The CDR3 consists of 15 residues. The table lists this clonotype with a few counts. At one of its ends the junction is not consistent with the germline gene, which may arise from a read error. Sequenced material: PBMCs from the stem cell graft donor, taken from the stem cell graft. The J gene is TRBJ2-3, the V gene TRBV12-3 or TRBV12-4, with TRBD2 matching over 7 bases. The source is a human donor who donated a stem cell graft to a child with combined immunodeficiency. CDR3 loop: CASSPKRGLTVTQYF. CDR3 nucleotides: TGTGCCAGCAGTCCTAAGCGGGGCCTCACAGTTACGCAGTATTTT.